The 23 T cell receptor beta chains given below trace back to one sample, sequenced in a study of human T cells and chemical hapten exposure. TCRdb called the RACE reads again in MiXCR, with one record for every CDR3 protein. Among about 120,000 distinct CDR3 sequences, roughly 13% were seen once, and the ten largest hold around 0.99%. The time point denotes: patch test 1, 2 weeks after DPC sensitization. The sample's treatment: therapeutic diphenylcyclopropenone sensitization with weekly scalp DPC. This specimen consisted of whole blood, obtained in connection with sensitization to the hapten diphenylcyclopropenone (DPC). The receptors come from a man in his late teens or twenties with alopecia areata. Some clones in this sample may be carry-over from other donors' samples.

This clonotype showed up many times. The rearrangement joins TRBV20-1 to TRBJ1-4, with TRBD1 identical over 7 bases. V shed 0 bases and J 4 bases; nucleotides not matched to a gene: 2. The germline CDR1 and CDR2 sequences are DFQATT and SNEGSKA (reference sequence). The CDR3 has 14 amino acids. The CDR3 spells CSAREGQINEKLFF. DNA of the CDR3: TGCAGTGCTAGAGAGGGACAGATTAATGAAAAACTGTTTTTT.

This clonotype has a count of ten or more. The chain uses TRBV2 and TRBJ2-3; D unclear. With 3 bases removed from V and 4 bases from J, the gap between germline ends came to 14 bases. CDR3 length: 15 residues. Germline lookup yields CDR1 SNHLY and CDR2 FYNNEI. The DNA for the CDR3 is TGTGCCAGCAGTGATCCCGTCAGATACTCAGATACGCAGTATTTT. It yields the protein CASSDPVRYSDTQYF. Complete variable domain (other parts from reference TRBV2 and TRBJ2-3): EPEVTQTPSHQVTQMGQEVILRCVPISNHLYFYWYRQILGQKVEFLVSFYNNEISEKSEIFDDQFSVERPDGSNFTLKIRSTKLEDSAMYFCASSDPVRYSDTQYFGPGTRLTVL.

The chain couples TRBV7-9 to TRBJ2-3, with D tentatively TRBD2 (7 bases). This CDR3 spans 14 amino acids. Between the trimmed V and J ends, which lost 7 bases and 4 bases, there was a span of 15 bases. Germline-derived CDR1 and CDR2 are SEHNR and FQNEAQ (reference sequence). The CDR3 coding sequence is TGTGCCAGCACCTGGGGGGGCAGGGCAGATACGCAGTATTTT. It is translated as CASTWGGRADTQYF. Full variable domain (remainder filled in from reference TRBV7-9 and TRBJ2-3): DTGVSQNPRHKITKRGQNVTFRCDPISEHNRLYWYRQTLGQGPEFLTYFQNEAQLEKSRLLSDRFSAERPKGSFSTLEIQRTEQGDSAMYLCASTWGGRADTQYFGPGTRLTVL.

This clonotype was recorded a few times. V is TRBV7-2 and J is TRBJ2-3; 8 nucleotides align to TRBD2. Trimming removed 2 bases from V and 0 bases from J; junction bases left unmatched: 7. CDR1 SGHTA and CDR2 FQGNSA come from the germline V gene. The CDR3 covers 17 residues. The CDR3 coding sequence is TGTGCCAGCAGCTTACTCTTTAGCGGGACTAGCACAGATACGCAGTATTTT. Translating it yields CASSLLFSGTSTDTQYF. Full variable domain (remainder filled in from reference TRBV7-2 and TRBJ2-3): GAGVSQSPSNKVTEKGKDVELRCDPISGHTALYWYRQSLGQGLEFLIYFQGNSAPDKSGLPSDRFSAERTGGSVSTLTIQRTQQEDSAVYLCASSLLFSGTSTDTQYFGPGTRLTVL.

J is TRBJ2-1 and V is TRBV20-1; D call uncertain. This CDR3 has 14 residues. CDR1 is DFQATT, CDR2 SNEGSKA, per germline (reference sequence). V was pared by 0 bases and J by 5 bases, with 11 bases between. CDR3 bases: TGCAGTGCTAGAGATTCCAGAGGAGACAATGAGCAGTTCTTC. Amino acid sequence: CSARDSRGDNEQFF.

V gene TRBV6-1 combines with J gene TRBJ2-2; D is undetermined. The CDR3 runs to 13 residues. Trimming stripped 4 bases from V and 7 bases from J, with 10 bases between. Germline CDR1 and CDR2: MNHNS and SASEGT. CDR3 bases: TGTGCCAGCAGTGGCAGCGAGGTCGGGGAGCTGTTTTTT. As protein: CASSGSEVGELFF.

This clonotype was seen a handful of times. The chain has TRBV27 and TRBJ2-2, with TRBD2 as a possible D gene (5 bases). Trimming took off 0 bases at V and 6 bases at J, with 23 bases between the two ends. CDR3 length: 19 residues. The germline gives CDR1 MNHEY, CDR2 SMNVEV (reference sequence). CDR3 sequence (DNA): TGTGCCAGCAGTTTATCAGGGTCCCTCCTGAGGGATGGAGCCGGGGAGCTGTTTTTT. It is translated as CASSLSGSLLRDGAGELFF.

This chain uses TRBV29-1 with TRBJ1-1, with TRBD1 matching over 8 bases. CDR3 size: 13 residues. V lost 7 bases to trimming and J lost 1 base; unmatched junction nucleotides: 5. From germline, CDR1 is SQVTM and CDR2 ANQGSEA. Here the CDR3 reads CSAPGQANTEAFF. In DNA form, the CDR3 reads TGCAGCGCCCCGGGACAGGCGAACACTGAAGCTTTCTTT.

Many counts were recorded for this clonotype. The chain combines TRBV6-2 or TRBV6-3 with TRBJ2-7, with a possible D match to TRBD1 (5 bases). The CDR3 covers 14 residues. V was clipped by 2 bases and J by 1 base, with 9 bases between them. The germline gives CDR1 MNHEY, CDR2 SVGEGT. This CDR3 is CASSYRGYSYEQYF. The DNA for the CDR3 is TGTGCCAGCAGTTACAGGGGATATTCCTACGAGCAGTACTTC.

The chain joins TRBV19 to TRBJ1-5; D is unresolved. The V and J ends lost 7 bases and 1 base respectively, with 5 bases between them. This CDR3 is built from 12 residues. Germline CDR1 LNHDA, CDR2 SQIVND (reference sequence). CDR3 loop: CASTDSNQPQHF. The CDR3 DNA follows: TGTGCCAGTACAGACAGCAATCAGCCCCAGCATTTT.

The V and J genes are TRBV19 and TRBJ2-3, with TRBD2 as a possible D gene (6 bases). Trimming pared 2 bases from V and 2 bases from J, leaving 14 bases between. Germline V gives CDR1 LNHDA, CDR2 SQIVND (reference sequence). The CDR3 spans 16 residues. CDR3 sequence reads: CASSIRRAGDTDTQYF. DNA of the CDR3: TGTGCCAGTAGTATAAGGAGGGCTGGGGACACAGATACGCAGTATTTT.

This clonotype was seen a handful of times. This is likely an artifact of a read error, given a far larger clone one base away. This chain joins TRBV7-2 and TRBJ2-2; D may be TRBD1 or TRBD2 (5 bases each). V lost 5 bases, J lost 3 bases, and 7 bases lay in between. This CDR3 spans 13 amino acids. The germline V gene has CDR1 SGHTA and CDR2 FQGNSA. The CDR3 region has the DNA TGTGCCAGCAGCGGGACCTACACCGGGGAGCTGTTTTTT. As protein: CASSGTYTGELFF.

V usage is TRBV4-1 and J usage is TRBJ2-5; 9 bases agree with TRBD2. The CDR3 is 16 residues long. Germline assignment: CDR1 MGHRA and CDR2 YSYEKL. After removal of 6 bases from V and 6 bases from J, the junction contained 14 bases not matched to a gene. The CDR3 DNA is TGCGCCAGCAGGCCTCAGACCGGGACTAGCAGACAGACCCAGTACTTC. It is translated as CASRPQTGTSRQTQYF.

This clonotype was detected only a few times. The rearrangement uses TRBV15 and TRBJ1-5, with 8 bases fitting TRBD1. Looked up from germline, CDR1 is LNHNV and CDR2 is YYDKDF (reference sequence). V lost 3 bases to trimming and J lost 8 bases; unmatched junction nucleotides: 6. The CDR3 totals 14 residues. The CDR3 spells CATSRGTGLKPQHF. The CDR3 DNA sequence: TGTGCCACCAGCAGGGGGACAGGACTGAAGCCCCAGCATTTT.

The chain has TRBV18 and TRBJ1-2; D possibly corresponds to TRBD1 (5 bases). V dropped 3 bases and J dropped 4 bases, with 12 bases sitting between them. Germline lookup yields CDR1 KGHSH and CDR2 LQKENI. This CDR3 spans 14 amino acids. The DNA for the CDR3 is TGTGCCAGCTCACCGGGCAGGGACCCCTATGGCTACACCTTC. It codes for CASSPGRDPYGYTF. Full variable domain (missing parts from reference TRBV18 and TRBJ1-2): NAGVMQNPRHLVRRRGQEARLRCSPMKGHSHVYWYRQLPEEGLKFMVYLQKENIIDESGMPKERFSAEFPKEGPSILRIQQVVRGDSAAYFCASSPGRDPYGYTFGSGTRLTVV.

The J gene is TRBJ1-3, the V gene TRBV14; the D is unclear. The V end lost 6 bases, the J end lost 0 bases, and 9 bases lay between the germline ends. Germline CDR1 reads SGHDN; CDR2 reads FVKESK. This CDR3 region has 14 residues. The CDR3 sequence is CASSRRTSGNTIYF. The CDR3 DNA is TGTGCCAGCAGTCGACGTACCTCTGGAAACACCATATATTTT.

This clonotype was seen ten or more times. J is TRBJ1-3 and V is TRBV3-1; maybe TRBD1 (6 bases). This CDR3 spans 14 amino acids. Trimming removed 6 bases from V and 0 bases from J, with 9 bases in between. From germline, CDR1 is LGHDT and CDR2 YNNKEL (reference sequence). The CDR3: CASSQDSSGNTIYF. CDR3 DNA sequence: TGTGCCAGCAGTCAGGACAGCTCTGGAAACACCATATATTTT.

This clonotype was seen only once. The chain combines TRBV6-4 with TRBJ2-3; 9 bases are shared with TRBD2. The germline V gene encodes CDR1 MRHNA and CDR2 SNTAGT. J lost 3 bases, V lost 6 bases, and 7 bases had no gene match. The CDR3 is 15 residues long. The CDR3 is CASSAYSGGTDTQYF. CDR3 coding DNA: TGTGCCAGCAGCGCCTATAGCGGGGGTACAGATACGCAGTATTTT.

DNA of the CDR3: TGTGCCAGCAGCCCGTTAGGGACAGGGGCCTATAACTACGAGCAGTACGTC. Translated, it gives CASSPLGTGAYNYEQYV. The rearrangement links TRBV7-2 to TRBJ2-7, with 10 positions matching TRBD1. V was pared by 5 bases and J by 3 bases, with 13 bases of the junction left unmatched. The CDR3 is 17 residues long. Germline CDR1 reads SGHTA; CDR2 reads FQGNSA.

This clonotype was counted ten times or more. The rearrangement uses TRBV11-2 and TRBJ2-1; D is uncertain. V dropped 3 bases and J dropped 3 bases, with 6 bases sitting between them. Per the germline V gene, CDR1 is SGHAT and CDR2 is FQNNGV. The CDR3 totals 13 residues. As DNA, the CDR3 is TGTGCCAGCAGCTTGTCCAGCTACAATGAGCAGTTCTTC. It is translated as CASSLSSYNEQFF.

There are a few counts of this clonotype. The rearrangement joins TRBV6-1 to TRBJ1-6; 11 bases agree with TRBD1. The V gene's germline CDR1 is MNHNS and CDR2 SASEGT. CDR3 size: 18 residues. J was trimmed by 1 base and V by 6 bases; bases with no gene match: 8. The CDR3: CASRSGQGVGSYNSPLHF. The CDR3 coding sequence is TGTGCCAGCAGATCGGGACAGGGGGTCGGGTCCTATAATTCACCCCTCCACTTT.

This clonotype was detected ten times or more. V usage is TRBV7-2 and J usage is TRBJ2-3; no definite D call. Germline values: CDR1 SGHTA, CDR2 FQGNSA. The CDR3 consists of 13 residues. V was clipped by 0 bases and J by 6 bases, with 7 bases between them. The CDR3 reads CASSLAPRDTQYF. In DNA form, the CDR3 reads TGTGCCAGCAGCTTAGCGCCTAGGGATACGCAGTATTTT.

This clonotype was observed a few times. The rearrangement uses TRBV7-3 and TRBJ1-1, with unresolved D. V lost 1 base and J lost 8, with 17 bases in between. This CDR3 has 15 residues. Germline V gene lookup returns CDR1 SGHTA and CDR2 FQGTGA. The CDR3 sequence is CASSLRGGGGSEAFF. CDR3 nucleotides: TGTGCCAGCAGCTTAAGAGGTGGAGGAGGTTCGGAAGCTTTCTTT.